These 27 T cell receptor beta chains came from one sample sequenced in a study of cytomegalovirus exposure and HLA in healthy donors. A multiplex PCR was run with 60 Vbeta primers and 13 Jbeta primers. Sequencing used immunoSEQ multiplex PCR; TCRdb keeps in-frame clones, though not all of them. The repertoire has 120,000 or so clones, 60% to 80% of them found once; the top ten carry about 5%. The sequenced sample consisted of PBMCs. The receptors here all came from a man aged 50 to 59 in good health and CMV-seropositive.

The rearrangement links TRBV7-9 to TRBJ2-1, with no clear D. Germline CDR1 reads SEHNR; CDR2 reads FQNEAQ (reference sequence). This CDR3 region has 12 residues. V was shortened by 11 bases and J by 10 bases, with 18 bases between the two germline ends. The CDR3 DNA sequence: TGTGCCTACACTAATGAATCTTACGAGCAGTTCTTC. Translated, it gives CAYTNESYEQFF.

This clone turned up a few times. This chain joins TRBV2 and TRBJ1-1; D perhaps matches TRBD1 (6 bases). This CDR3 contains 15 residues. V shed 5 bases and J shed 0 bases, with 13 bases lying between them. Germline-derived CDR1 and CDR2 are SNHLY and FYNNEI. The CDR3 DNA follows: TGTGCCAGCAGTCCCGACAGGCTGATGAACACTGAAGCTTTCTTT. Amino acid sequence: CASSPDRLMNTEAFF.

This chain links TRBV18 with TRBJ1-4; D is ambiguous. This CDR3 is 16 amino acids long. Germline CDR1 KGHSH, CDR2 LQKENI. Trimming shortened V by 1 base and J by 0 bases, and 9 bases separated the two germline ends. The chain's CDR3 is CASSPLGAATNEKLFF. CDR3 nucleotide sequence: TGTGCCAGCTCACCACTGGGTGCGGCAACTAATGAAAAACTGTTTTTT.

The chain joins TRBV14 to TRBJ2-7; TRBD1 might be the D (5 bases). The germline V and J ends were trimmed by 1 base and 7 bases, with 14 bases remaining between them. The germline CDR1 and CDR2 sequences are SGHDN and FVKESK. CDR3 length: 14 amino acids. CDR3 loop: CASSQATVVQEQYF. The CDR3 DNA reads TGTGCCAGCAGCCAAGCGACAGTGGTTCAGGAGCAGTACTTC.

The V call is TRBV7-8, the J call TRBJ2-1; 12 bases line up with TRBD2. The germline V gene has CDR1 SGHVS and CDR2 FQNEAQ. CDR3 length: 16 amino acids. After removal of 5 bases from V and 4 bases from J, the junction contained 6 bases not matched to a gene. The CDR3 loop reads CASSTSGGTQYNEQFF. As DNA, the CDR3 is TGTGCCAGCAGCACTAGCGGGGGGACACAATACAATGAGCAGTTCTTC.

CDR3 sequence reads: CASSLGGTSGETQYF. CDR3 sequence (DNA): TGTGCCAGCAGCCTTGGAGGGACTAGCGGAGAGACCCAGTACTTC. The genes are TRBV7-8 and TRBJ2-5; 11 nucleotides line up with TRBD2. V trimming: 5 bases; J trimming: 4 bases; junction bases outside the gene matches: 6. The CDR3 has 15 amino acids. Germline CDR1 SGHVS, CDR2 FQNEAQ.

DNA for the CDR3: TGTGCCAGTAGTAATACAGGGGGAGGCCAGCCCCAGCATTTT. Its protein product is CASSNTGGGQPQHF. The rearrangement links TRBV19 to TRBJ1-5, with 8 bases lining up with TRBD1. CDR3 length: 14 residues. The germline V gene encodes CDR1 LNHDA and CDR2 SQIVND (reference sequence). Unmatched junction bases numbered 6, after V lost 4 bases and J lost 7 bases.

This clone showed up just a few times. The chain joins TRBV19 to TRBJ2-7; D is uncertain. Between the trimmed V and J ends, which lost 3 bases and 2 bases, there was a span of 5 bases. Germline lookup yields CDR1 LNHDA and CDR2 SQIVND (reference sequence). The CDR3 has 12 residues. CDR3 nucleotides: TGTGCCAGTAGTATTCATCCCTACGAGCAGTACTTC. Protein sequence: CASSIHPYEQYF. Together with reference TRBV19 and TRBJ2-7, the CDR3 gives the full variable domain: DGGITQSPKYLFRKEGQNVTLSCEQNLNHDAMYWYRQDPGQGLRLIYYSQIVNDFQKGDIAEGYSVSREKKESFPLTVTSAQKNPTAFYLCASSIHPYEQYFGPGTRLTVT.

V is TRBV18 and J is TRBJ1-3; the D gene is possibly TRBD1 (6 bases). The CDR3 sequence is 17 residues long. V was cut by 3 bases and J by 0 bases, with 15 bases left in between. Looked up from germline, CDR1 is KGHSH and CDR2 is LQKENI. CDR3 protein: CASSPDLGQFSGNTIYF. The CDR3 DNA sequence: TGTGCCAGCTCACCTGACCTCGGACAGTTCTCTGGAAACACCATATATTTT.

This clone was picked up a small number of times. The genes are TRBV11-2 and TRBJ2-7; 9 nucleotides agree with TRBD1. With 3 bases clipped from V and 5 bases from J, the junction kept 5 bases outside the gene matches. This CDR3 has 14 residues. The germline CDR1 and CDR2 sequences are SGHAT and FQNNGV. The CDR3 region is CASSLDRGLDEQYF. In nucleotides, the CDR3 is TGTGCCAGCAGCTTGGACAGGGGTTTAGACGAGCAGTACTTC.

This clone is a singleton in its sample. The chain joins TRBV19 to TRBJ2-7; weak D call: TRBD2 (6 bases). The CDR3 covers 15 residues. The germline gives CDR1 LNHDA, CDR2 SQIVND (reference sequence). V was pared by 5 bases and J by 1 base, with 15 bases between. As DNA, the CDR3 is TGTGCCAGTAGTGCGCCGGGACTCAGTTCCTACGAGCAGTACTTC. This codes for CASSAPGLSSYEQYF.

This chain connects TRBV28 to TRBJ2-2; 7 bases fit TRBD2. CDR1 and CDR2 (germline): MDHEN, SYDVKM. The CDR3 is 14 residues long. The V segment lost 8 bases and the J segment 6 bases; nucleotides outside the gene matches: 9. The CDR3 DNA reads as TGTGCCAGCCTCCGTCCGGGGAGGGCCGGGGAGCTGTTTTTT. It encodes CASLRPGRAGELFF.

This chain connects TRBV5-4 to TRBJ1-6; 10 nucleotides align to TRBD1. Per the germline V gene, CDR1 is SGHNT and CDR2 is YYREEE (reference sequence). The CDR3 consists of 15 residues. V gave up 3 bases and J gave up 7 bases; unmatched junction bases: 4. CDR3 protein: CASSSWDRGNSPLHF. Written as DNA, the CDR3 is TGTGCCAGCAGCTCTTGGGACAGGGGCAATTCACCCCTCCACTTT.

The chain uses TRBV6-6 and TRBJ2-7; 9 positions match TRBD1. The CDR3 runs to 14 residues. Trimming at V came to 8 bases and at J to 3 bases, leaving 8 bases not matched to a gene. CDR1 and CDR2 from the germline V gene are MNHNY and SVGAGI (reference sequence). As DNA, the CDR3 is TGTGCCAGCGGTCGGGGACAGGGCCACTACGAGCAGTACTTC. The encoded protein is CASGRGQGHYEQYF.

This clone was recorded a few times. The V and J genes are TRBV28 and TRBJ2-7, with D tentatively TRBD1 (5 bases). V was pared by 7 bases and J by 3 bases, with 13 bases between. The CDR3 loop spans 13 amino acids. The V gene's germline CDR1 is MDHEN and CDR2 SYDVKM. This CDR3 is CASNIDRGYEQYF. The CDR3 DNA is TGTGCCAGCAATATCGATAGGGGCTACGAGCAGTACTTC. Drawing the rest from reference TRBV28 and TRBJ2-7, the complete variable domain is DVKVTQSSRYLVKRTGEKVFLECVQDMDHENMFWYRQDPGLGLRLIYFSYDVKMKEKGDIPEGYSVSREKKERFSLILESASTNQTSMYLCASNIDRGYEQYFGPGTRLTVT.

This clone came up a few times. The chain employs TRBV5-1 and TRBJ1-3; the match to TRBD1 covers 10 bases. V shed 4 bases and J 4 bases; nucleotides not matched to a gene: 5. Germline V gene lookup returns CDR1 SGHRS and CDR2 YFSETQ. The CDR3 extends over 15 amino acids. The CDR3 spells CASSRDRGPGNTIYF. CDR3 bases: TGCGCCAGCAGCCGAGACAGGGGGCCCGGAAACACCATATATTTT.

The V and J genes are TRBV21-1 and TRBJ2-7; TRBD1 is taken as the D call from the table, unchecked against the DNA. TRBV21-1 is assigned pseudogene status. The CDR3 contains 14 residues. CDR3 in amino acids: CASSNRDRGYEQYF. The CDR3 bases are TGTGCCAGCAGCAACCGGGACAGGGGGTACGAGCAGTACTTC.

The chain is built from TRBV2 and TRBJ2-5, with 8 bases matching TRBD2. The CDR3 length is 14 residues. The junction had 8 bases not matched to a gene; V was cut back by 7 bases and J by 4 bases. Looked up from germline, CDR1 is SNHLY and CDR2 is FYNNEI. CDR3 sequence reads: CASNSGGPGETQYF. The CDR3 nucleotides read TGTGCCAGCAACTCGGGAGGGCCGGGAGAGACCCAGTACTTC.

The chain is built from TRBV18 and TRBJ1-4, with 11 positions matching TRBD1. The CDR3 totals 17 residues. Germline CDR1 reads KGHSH; CDR2 reads LQKENI. The V gene end was trimmed by 3 bases and the J gene end by 8 bases; junction bases not matched to a gene: 11. The CDR3 protein is CASSPRSPGTGGEKLFF. CDR3 coding DNA: TGTGCCAGCTCACCGCGTTCCCCCGGGACAGGGGGAGAAAAACTGTTTTTT.

This sequence joins TRBV19 and TRBJ2-3; 7 nucleotides align to TRBD1. V trimming: 5 bases; J trimming: 3 bases; junction bases outside the gene matches: 17. Per germline, CDR1 LNHDA and CDR2 SQIVND (reference sequence). The CDR3 consists of 18 residues. CDR3 bases: TGTGCCAGTAGTCCGAACCCGGGACAGATGAGGGGGACAGATACGCAGTATTTT. Encoded protein: CASSPNPGQMRGTDTQYF.

The chain links TRBV6-6 to TRBJ2-7, with D tentatively TRBD1 (6 bases). V lost 7 bases, J lost 0 bases, and 13 bases lay in between. This CDR3 region has 14 residues. Germline V gene data show CDR1 as MNHNY and CDR2 as SVGAGI (reference sequence). Here the CDR3 DNA reads TGTGCCAGCAATCCACAGGGCCTCTCCTACGAGCAGTACTTC. Translating gives CASNPQGLSYEQYF.

The chain recombines TRBV5-6 with TRBJ2-1; D is perhaps TRBD2 (7 bases). From germline, CDR1 is SGHDT and CDR2 YYEEEE. The CDR3 spans 14 residues. Trimming removed 2 bases at V and 7 bases at J, with 13 bases between. CDR3 sequence: CASSFGGLPNEQFF. In DNA form, the CDR3 reads TGTGCCAGCAGCTTCGGGGGGCTCCCTAATGAGCAGTTCTTC.

J is TRBJ1-3 and V is TRBV30; D is unclear. This CDR3 has 11 amino acids. The V and J ends lost 5 bases and 8 bases respectively, with 10 bases between them. Germline loops: CDR1 GTSNPN, CDR2 SVGIG (reference sequence). CDR3 coding DNA: TGTGCCTGGTTCCTGAGGGACACCATATATTTT. Translation: CAWFLRDTIYF. Together with reference TRBV30 and TRBJ1-3, the CDR3 gives the full variable domain: SQTIHQWPATLVQPVGSPLSLECTVEGTSNPNLYWYRQAAGRGLQLLFYSVGIGQISSEVPQNLSASRPQDRQFILSSKKLLLSDSGFYLCAWFLRDTIYFGEGSWLTVV.

This rearrangement joins TRBV5-5 to TRBJ1-1, with TRBD1 as a possible D gene (5 bases). CDR1 is SGHKS, CDR2 YYEKEE, per germline (reference sequence). The V end was cut by 4 bases, the J end by 1 base, with 11 bases between. CDR3 length equals 14 residues. CDR3 region: CASSRLGGNTEAFF. The DNA of the CDR3 is TGTGCCAGCAGCCGCCTGGGGGGGAACACTGAAGCTTTCTTT.

The chain recombines TRBV4-3 with TRBJ2-5; maybe TRBD2 (5 bases). V lost 0 bases to trimming and J lost 4 bases, with 9 bases between them. Germline V lookup: CDR1 LGHNA, CDR2 YSLEER. The CDR3 consists of 14 residues. As DNA, the CDR3 is TGCGCCAGCAGCCAAGATTTGGCGGGAGAGACCCAGTACTTC. Amino acids: CASSQDLAGETQYF.

The rearrangement joins TRBV5-1 to TRBJ2-5; 13 positions match TRBD2. The CDR3 has 16 amino acids. Germline values: CDR1 SGHRS, CDR2 YFSETQ. The junction had 6 bases not matched to a gene; V was cut back by 2 bases and J by 5 bases. CDR3 nucleotides: TGCGCCAGCAGCTTAGGACTAGCGGGAGTTCGGGAGACCCAGTACTTC. Translation: CASSLGLAGVRETQYF.

This rearrangement joins TRBV28 to TRBJ1-2; tentatively, D is TRBD1 (6 bases). The CDR3 is 14 amino acids. In germline, CDR1 is MDHEN, CDR2 SYDVKM. Trimming shortened V by 8 bases and J by 4 bases, and 17 bases separated the two germline ends. For the CDR3, the DNA is TGTGCCAGCGGAGGAGCAGGGGTAGGCTATGGCTACACCTTC. It encodes CASGGAGVGYGYTF.